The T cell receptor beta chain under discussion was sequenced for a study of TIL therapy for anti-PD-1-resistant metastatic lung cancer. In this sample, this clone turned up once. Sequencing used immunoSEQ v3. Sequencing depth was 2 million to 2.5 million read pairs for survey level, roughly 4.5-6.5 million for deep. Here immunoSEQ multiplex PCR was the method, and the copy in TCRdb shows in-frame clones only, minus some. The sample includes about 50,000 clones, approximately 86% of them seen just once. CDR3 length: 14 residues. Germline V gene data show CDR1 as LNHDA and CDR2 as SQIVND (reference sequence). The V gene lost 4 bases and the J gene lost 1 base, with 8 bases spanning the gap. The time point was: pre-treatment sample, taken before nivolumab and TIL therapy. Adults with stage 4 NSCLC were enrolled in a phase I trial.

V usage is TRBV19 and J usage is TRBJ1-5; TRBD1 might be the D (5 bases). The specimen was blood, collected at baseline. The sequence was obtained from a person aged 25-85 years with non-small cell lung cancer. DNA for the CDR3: TGTGCCAGTAGTACAGGGAGGAGCAATCAGCCCCAGCATTTT. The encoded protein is CASSTGRSNQPQHF. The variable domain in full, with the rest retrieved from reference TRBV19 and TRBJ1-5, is DGGITQSPKYLFRKEGQNVTLSCEQNLNHDAMYWYRQDPGQGLRLIYYSQIVNDFQKGDIAEGYSVSREKKESFPLTVTSAQKNPTAFYLCASSTGRSNQPQHFGDGTRLSIL.